This T cell receptor (beta chain) derives from a study of blood T cell repertoires in COVID-19. Study details: Samples of COVID-19 (acute and convalescent) were obtained from the United States, Italy and Spain. PBMCs, B-cell-depleted T cells, or T cells provided the cDNA or gDNA that made up the material.

V lost 6 bases to trimming and J lost 6 bases; unmatched junction nucleotides: 7. This CDR3 comprises 14 residues. Germline CDR1 ENHRY, CDR2 SYGVKD. Authors' processing steps: Amplifying reference gene primers gave estimates of nucleated cell counts. Some clones are missing from TCRdb's copy, which holds only in-frame ones; the method was immunoSEQ multiplex PCR. The D gene and trimming were derived from the DNA, and the V and J assignments and clone size from that table. The data hold 190,000 or so clones, with approximately 82% observed a single time. This sequence was found in a human donor with acute or convalescent COVID-19. The donor label of this sample is uncertain. The chain recombines TRBV10-3 with TRBJ1-5; 8 bases line up with TRBD1. Sequencing input: peripheral blood. The CDR3 spells CAISTRGQGQPQHF. The CDR3 coding sequence is TGTGCCATCAGCACCAGGGGGCAAGGTCAGCCCCAGCATTTT.